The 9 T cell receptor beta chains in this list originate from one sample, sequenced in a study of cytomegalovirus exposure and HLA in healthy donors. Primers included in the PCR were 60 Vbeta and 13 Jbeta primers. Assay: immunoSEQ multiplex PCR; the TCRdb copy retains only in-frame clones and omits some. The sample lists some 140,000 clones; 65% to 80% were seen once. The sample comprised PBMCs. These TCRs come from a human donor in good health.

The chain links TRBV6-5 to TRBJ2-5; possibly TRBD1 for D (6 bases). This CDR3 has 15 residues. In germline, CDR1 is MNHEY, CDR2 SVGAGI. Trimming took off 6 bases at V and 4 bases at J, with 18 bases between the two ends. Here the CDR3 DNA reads TGTGCCAGCAGACCTACTCCCAACAGGGTAGAGACCCAGTACTTC. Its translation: CASRPTPNRVETQYF.

CDR3 sequence reads: CASSKSGQASYNEQFF. The CDR3 DNA reads TGTGCCAGCAGCAAATCGGGACAGGCCTCCTACAATGAGCAGTTCTTC. The V gene is TRBV9, the J gene TRBJ2-1; 8 bases match TRBD1. In germline, CDR1 is SGDLS, CDR2 YYNGEE. Unmatched junction bases numbered 6, after V lost 4 bases and J lost 0 bases. The CDR3 is 16 amino acids.

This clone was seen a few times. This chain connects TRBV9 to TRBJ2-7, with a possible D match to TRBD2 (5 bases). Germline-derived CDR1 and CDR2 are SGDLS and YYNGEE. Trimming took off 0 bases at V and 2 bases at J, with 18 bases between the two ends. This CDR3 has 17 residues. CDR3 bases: TGTGCCAGCAGCGTAGCTGTTTCCGGGGAGCTCCCCTACGAGCAGTACTTC. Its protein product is CASSVAVSGELPYEQYF.

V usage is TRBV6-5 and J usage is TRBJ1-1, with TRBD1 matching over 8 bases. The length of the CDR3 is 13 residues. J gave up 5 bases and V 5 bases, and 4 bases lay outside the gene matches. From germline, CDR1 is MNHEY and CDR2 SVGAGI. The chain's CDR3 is CASSQGALTEAFF. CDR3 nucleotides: TGTGCCAGCAGTCAGGGGGCCTTAACTGAAGCTTTCTTT.

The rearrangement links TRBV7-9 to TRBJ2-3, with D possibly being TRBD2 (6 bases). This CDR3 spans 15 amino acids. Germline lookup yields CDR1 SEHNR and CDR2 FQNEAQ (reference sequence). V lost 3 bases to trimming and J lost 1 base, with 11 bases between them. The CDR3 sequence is CASSFGASGTDTQYF. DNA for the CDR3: TGTGCCAGCAGCTTTGGGGCTAGCGGCACAGATACGCAGTATTTT.

DNA for the CDR3: TGTGCCAGCTCACCAAGGGGACACCCTGGACTAGTGCCCGGGGAGCTGTTTTTT. It codes for CASSPRGHPGLVPGELFF. V is TRBV18 and J is TRBJ2-2; D might be TRBD2 (7 bases). The germline V gene encodes CDR1 KGHSH and CDR2 LQKENI. The CDR3 has 18 amino acids. V was shortened by 2 bases and J by 6 bases, with 22 bases between the two germline ends.

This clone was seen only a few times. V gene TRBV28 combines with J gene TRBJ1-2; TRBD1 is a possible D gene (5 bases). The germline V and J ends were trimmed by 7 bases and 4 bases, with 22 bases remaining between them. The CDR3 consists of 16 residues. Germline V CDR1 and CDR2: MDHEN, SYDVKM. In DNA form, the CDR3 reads TGTGCCAGCACCCAGGGATCGGTAAGGGGTACCTATGGCTACACCTTC. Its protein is CASTQGSVRGTYGYTF.

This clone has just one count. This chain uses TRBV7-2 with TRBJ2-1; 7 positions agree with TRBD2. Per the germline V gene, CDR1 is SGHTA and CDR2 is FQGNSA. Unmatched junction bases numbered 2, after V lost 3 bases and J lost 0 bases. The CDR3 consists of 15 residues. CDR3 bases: TGTGCCAGCAGCTTCGGCGGGAGCTCCTACAATGAGCAGTTCTTC. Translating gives CASSFGGSSYNEQFF. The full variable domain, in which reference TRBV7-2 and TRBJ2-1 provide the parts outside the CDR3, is GAGVSQSPSNKVTEKGKDVELRCDPISGHTALYWYRQSLGQGLEFLIYFQGNSAPDKSGLPSDRFSAERTGGSVSTLTIQRTQQEDSAVYLCASSFGGSSYNEQFFGPGTRLTVL.

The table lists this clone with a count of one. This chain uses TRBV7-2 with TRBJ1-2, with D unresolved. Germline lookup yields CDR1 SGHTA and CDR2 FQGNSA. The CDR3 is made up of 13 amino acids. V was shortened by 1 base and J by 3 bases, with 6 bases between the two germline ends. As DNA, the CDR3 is TGTGCCAGCAGCTTAGGGCAAGACTATGGCTACACCTTC. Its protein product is CASSLGQDYGYTF.